One and the same sample provided the 21 T cell receptor beta chains below, sequenced in a study of CD8+ T cells in alopecia areata. RNA extraction was followed by reverse transcription into cDNA, which acted as the sequencing template. Some clones are missing from TCRdb's copy, which holds only in-frame ones; the method was immunoSEQ multiplex PCR. The sample shows about 150,000 clones, around 58% of them seen only once. The sequencing here drew on CD4+ T cells sorted from blood, taken at week 0. The receptors originated from a human donor with alopecia areata.

The chain has TRBV7-2 and TRBJ2-1; D perhaps matches TRBD2 (6 bases). V lost 3 bases and J lost 7, with 19 bases in between. The germline V gene has CDR1 SGHTA and CDR2 FQGNSA. The length of the CDR3 is 16 residues. The CDR3: CASSLSGVTSGNEQFF. The CDR3 DNA follows: TGTGCCAGCAGCTTGTCGGGGGTTACTTCGGGAAATGAGCAGTTCTTC.

This chain joins TRBV2 and TRBJ1-1; D is perhaps TRBD1 (5 bases). The CDR3 consists of 15 residues. Germline values: CDR1 SNHLY, CDR2 FYNNEI. Between the trimmed V and J ends, which lost 5 bases and 4 bases, there was a span of 17 bases. CDR3 DNA: TGTGCCAGCAGTATTGCGGCGGAGAGGGGCACTGAAGCTTTCTTT. This encodes CASSIAAERGTEAFF.

This clone showed up just once. This sequence joins TRBV7-9 and TRBJ2-3; 7 nucleotides line up with TRBD2. CDR3 length equals 17 residues. J lost 3 bases, V lost 1 base, and 10 bases had no gene match. CDR1 SEHNR and CDR2 FQNEAQ come from the germline V gene (reference sequence). The CDR3 spells CASSLGWTGRVTDTQYF. The CDR3 DNA reads as TGTGCCAGCAGCTTAGGGTGGACGGGGAGGGTGACAGATACGCAGTATTTT.

The chain links TRBV29-1 to TRBJ2-6; possible D gene TRBD2, 5 bases. The CDR3 totals 13 residues. From germline, CDR1 is SQVTM and CDR2 ANQGSEA. Trimming pared 5 bases from V and 2 bases from J, leaving 7 bases between. CDR3 amino acids: CSVPGTGANVLTF. The CDR3 DNA reads TGCAGCGTTCCGGGGACTGGGGCCAACGTCCTGACTTTC.

This chain joins TRBV15 and TRBJ1-6; D is ambiguous. Germline V CDR1 and CDR2: LNHNV, YYDKDF (reference sequence). V gave up 0 bases and J gave up 0 bases, with 18 bases separating them. This CDR3 has 20 amino acids. The CDR3 DNA reads TGTGCCACCAGCAGAGAGTGGGGAGTCAGATTAAGCTCCTATAATTCACCCCTCCACTTT. It translates to CATSREWGVRLSSYNSPLHF. Based on the CDR3 plus reference TRBV15 and TRBJ1-6, the full variable domain is DAMVIQNPRYQVTQFGKPVTLSCSQTLNHNVMYWYQQKSSQAPKLLFHYYDKDFNNEADTPDNFQSRRPNTSFCFLDIRSPGLGDTAMYLCATSREWGVRLSSYNSPLHFGNGTRLTVT.

The CDR3 coding sequence is TGCAGCGTTGAAGAAGAACGCAAGTACAACGGGGAGCTGTTTTTT. This encodes CSVEEERKYNGELFF. The chain uses TRBV29-1 and TRBJ2-2; D gene unclear. V dropped 0 bases and J dropped 7 bases, with 15 bases sitting between them. This CDR3 comprises 15 residues. Germline assignment: CDR1 SQVTM and CDR2 ANQGSEA.

A remark on this clone: A junction end diverges from the germline sequence, so it may reflect a read error. The V gene is TRBV7-7, the J gene TRBJ2-5; 9 nucleotides match TRBD2. The CDR3 is 14 amino acids. The germline CDR1 and CDR2 sequences are SSHAT and FNYEAQ (reference sequence). The CDR3, as DNA: TGTGCTAGCAGCTTAGGCGGACTAGCGGAGACCCAGTACTTC. Translated, it gives CASSLGGLAETQYF.

The chain is built from TRBV30 and TRBJ1-6; no clear D gene. V gave up 3 bases and J gave up 9 bases, with 9 bases separating them. The CDR3 is made up of 12 amino acids. Germline V gives CDR1 GTSNPN, CDR2 SVGIG (reference sequence). The DNA for the CDR3 is TGTGCCTGGAGGCGAGAAGTTTCACCCCTCCACTTT. Protein sequence: CAWRREVSPLHF.

This clone was observed a handful of times. The chain is built from TRBV11-1 and TRBJ2-2; D remains ambiguous. Germline V CDR1 and CDR2: SGHAT, FQDESV (reference sequence). V lost 5 bases and J 6 bases, leaving 10 bases between the germline ends. CDR3 length: 13 amino acids. The CDR3 DNA reads as TGTGCCAGCAGCCGCATTGAGGCCGGGGAGCTGTTTTTT. It yields the protein CASSRIEAGELFF.

The chain uses TRBV7-2 and TRBJ2-5; D perhaps matches TRBD2 (6 bases). Judging by the DNA end, TRBJ2-7 fits better; the J call may be wrong. Germline V gene data show CDR1 as SGHTA and CDR2 as FQGNSA. This CDR3 spans 14 amino acids. For the CDR3, the DNA is TGTGCCAGCAGCTCGAACGGAGGGTTCTACGAGCAGTACTTC. This codes for CASSSNGGFYEQYF.

The chain is built from TRBV11-2 and TRBJ1-2, with no clear D. There are 14 residues in the CDR3. V dropped 0 bases and J dropped 8 bases, with 13 bases sitting between them. The germline V gene encodes CDR1 SGHAT and CDR2 FQNNGV. The CDR3 DNA follows: TGTGCCAGCAGCTTAGATACTTCTCTACGGGGCTACACCTTC. Protein: CASSLDTSLRGYTF. The variable domain in full, with the rest retrieved from reference TRBV11-2 and TRBJ1-2, is EAGVAQSPRYKIIEKRQSVAFWCNPISGHATLYWYQQILGQGPKLLIQFQNNGVVDDSQLPKDRFSAERLKGVDSTLKIQPAKLEDSAVYLCASSLDTSLRGYTFGSGTRLTVV.

In its sample, this clone was seen a few times. This sequence joins TRBV13 and TRBJ2-3; 8 bases match TRBD2. V was clipped by 11 bases and J by 3 bases; unmatched bases: 10. This CDR3 comprises 14 residues. Germline V gene data show CDR1 as PRHDT and CDR2 as FYEKMQ (reference sequence). In DNA, the CDR3 is TGTGCCGCCTCCCCCGGGGGGGCTACAGATACGCAGTATTTT. It codes for CAASPGGATDTQYF.

This clone occurred a few times. The chain couples TRBV5-6 to TRBJ1-2; D call uncertain. The length of the CDR3 is 13 residues. Deletions cut 1 base from V and 8 bases from J, with 12 bases between. Germline V gives CDR1 SGHDT, CDR2 YYEEEE. The chain's CDR3 is CASSLSTGGGYTF. In DNA, the CDR3 is TGTGCCAGCAGCTTGTCCACGGGAGGAGGCTACACCTTC.

V usage is TRBV18 and J usage is TRBJ2-6; D is perhaps TRBD1 (5 bases). The CDR3 spans 16 residues. Germline V gene data show CDR1 as KGHSH and CDR2 as LQKENI. Between the trimmed V and J ends, which lost 3 bases and 2 bases, there was a span of 11 bases. The CDR3 reads CASSPPPGTGANVLTF. CDR3 in DNA: TGTGCCAGCTCACCCCCTCCAGGGACTGGGGCCAACGTCCTGACTTTC.

Only a few counts were recorded for this clone. V is TRBV19 and J is TRBJ1-6; the D gene is possibly TRBD1 (5 bases). The V end was cut by 7 bases, the J end by 11 bases, with 24 bases between. The CDR3 sequence is 16 residues long. Germline lookup yields CDR1 LNHDA and CDR2 SQIVND (reference sequence). The chain's CDR3 is CASTQGAAYEIAPLHF. The CDR3, as DNA: TGTGCCAGTACCCAAGGGGCGGCTTATGAGATAGCACCCCTCCACTTT.

V is TRBV30 and J is TRBJ1-1, with D unclear. The CDR3 has 16 residues. From germline, CDR1 is GTSNPN and CDR2 SVGIG (reference sequence). V lost 2 bases, J lost 0 bases, and 16 bases lay in between. CDR3 DNA sequence: TGTGCCTGGAGTAACATTAGGTGGGTGATGAACACTGAAGCTTTCTTT. This sequence encodes CAWSNIRWVMNTEAFF.

This clone was seen a handful of times. The chain links TRBV14 to TRBJ2-7; no firm D call. Germline CDR1 and CDR2: SGHDN and FVKESK. With 1 base removed from V and 5 bases from J, the gap between germline ends came to 3 bases. There are 11 residues in the CDR3. CDR3 residues: CASSQVHEQYF. The CDR3 DNA is TGTGCCAGCAGCCAAGTTCACGAGCAGTACTTC.

The V gene is TRBV7-9, the J gene TRBJ1-2, with 8 bases aligning to TRBD1. This CDR3 contains 14 residues. Trimming removed 5 bases from V and 2 bases from J; junction bases left unmatched: 4. Germline CDR1 SEHNR, CDR2 FQNEAQ (reference sequence). The CDR3 DNA is TGTGCCAGCAGCCGCGGACAGGGAAACTATGGCTACACCTTC. As protein: CASSRGQGNYGYTF.

This clone was observed a few times. The CDR3 region is CASSPSGGGDTQYF. The CDR3 DNA follows: TGTGCCAGCAGCCCGAGCGGGGGAGGAGATACGCAGTATTTT. The chain joins TRBV7-9 to TRBJ2-3; 8 nucleotides match TRBD2. V was clipped by 5 bases and J by 5 bases; unmatched bases: 6. Per the germline V gene, CDR1 is SEHNR and CDR2 is FQNEAQ (reference sequence). CDR3 length: 14 residues.

The J gene is TRBJ1-1, the V gene TRBV2; D gene ambiguous. The CDR3 covers 12 residues. V shed 4 bases and J shed 10 bases, with 13 bases lying between them. The germline V gene has CDR1 SNHLY and CDR2 FYNNEI. The CDR3 DNA sequence: TGTGCCAGCAGTGTTGAGGGTACGGGAGCTTTCTTT. Its protein product is CASSVEGTGAFF.

The rearrangement links TRBV5-6 to TRBJ2-7; 9 nucleotides agree with TRBD2. Germline V gene data show CDR1 as SGHDT and CDR2 as YYEEEE. The CDR3 is made up of 15 amino acids. V dropped 4 bases and J dropped 4; count of bases not matched to a gene: 9. CDR3 DNA: TGTGCCAGCAGCGCCCAGCGGGGGGTTGGTTACGAGCAGTACTTC. Encoded protein: CASSAQRGVGYEQYF.